This section outlines one T cell receptor beta chain sequence together with its context. Antigen unknown. Germline V gene lookup returns CDR1 KGHSH and CDR2 LQKENI. The CDR3 covers 18 residues. V shed 6 bases and J 2 bases; nucleotides not matched to a gene: 15. This sample was taken from a study of T cells in Graves' hyperthyroidism and ophthalmopathy. Whole-study results and caveats: Blood shared most expanded thyroid clonotypes above 0.001.

Graves' hyperthyroidism qualified as stable when ophthalmopathy did not progress within 18 months. Uncontrolled infection, other autoimmune disease, pregnancy and lactation each barred patients from inclusion. Together with thyroid ultrasound, orbital computed tomography, serum thyroxine and TRAb, clinical symptoms were used for diagnoses. Amplified regions were TCR beta CDR3 sequences from RNA transcripts. Researchers ran a first-round RT-PCR on the TCR CDR3 using the HTBI primer set. TCRdb re-analysed the multiplex PCR reads in MiXCR, keeping a single row per CDR3 protein. Counted here are some 690,000 distinct CDR3 sequences, 17% occurring once; the ten biggest clones make up about a sixth.

This TCR was sampled from a man aged 50 to 59 with Graves' hyperthyroidism. Sequenced: blood. This chain connects TRBV18 to TRBJ2-2; 7 bases match TRBD1. CDR3 nucleotide sequence: TGTGCCAGCTCTCAACGACAAATGGGACAGCTTAACACCGGGGAGCTGTTTTTT. Translating it yields CASSQRQMGQLNTGELFF.